The present T cell receptor beta chain was sequenced within a study of blood T cell repertoires in COVID-19. Study background: From T cells, B-cell-depleted T cells, or PBMCs came the material, which was cDNA or gDNA.

The CDR3 loop spans 14 amino acids. The germline gives CDR1 SNHLY, CDR2 FYNNEI. Trimming took off 6 bases at V and 2 bases at J, with 14 bases between the two ends. Sequenced by immunoSEQ multiplex PCR; TCRdb stores in-frame clones only, minus some. The sample has hundreds of thousands of clones; over 85% are singletons. A Seattle source enrolled patients during active infection and followed them longitudinally. Sequences were obtained from peripheral blood. The clonotype was recovered from a man between 18 and 35 years old with COVID-19, enrolled during active disease. The rearrangement uses TRBV2 and TRBJ2-7, with D maybe TRBD2 (6 bases). The CDR3 reads CASRTGTYTYEQYF. The CDR3 bases are TGTGCCAGCAGAACCGGGACTTATACCTACGAGCAGTACTTC. The whole variable domain, remainder taken from reference TRBV2 and TRBJ2-7, is EPEVTQTPSHQVTQMGQEVILRCVPISNHLYFYWYRQILGQKVEFLVSFYNNEISEKSEIFDDQFSVERPDGSNFTLKIRSTKLEDSAMYFCASRTGTYTYEQYFGPGTRLTVT.